Here is one TCR beta chain with its context. The data originate from a study of radiation and T cells in renal cell carcinoma. Study details: Nephrectomy followed 15 Gy stereotactic body radiation by 4 weeks.

CDR3 length equals 14 residues. V was shortened by 1 base and J by 2 bases, with 3 bases between the two germline ends. The germline V gene has CDR1 SGHVS and CDR2 FNYEAQ. The time point denotes: baseline pretreatment blood. Treatment described: 15 Gy SBRT to primary tumor, nephrectomy 4 weeks later. Radiation-treated patients gave blood at baseline, week 2 and week 4. TCRdb's table, derived via immunoSEQ multiplex PCR, lists solely in-frame clones and lacks some. The sample contains about 59,000 clones, over 70% of which appear only once. The chain has TRBV7-6 and TRBJ2-6; D not certain. The source was blood, collected from a patient whose treatment included radiotherapy and nephrectomy. The source is a man in his fifties or sixties with renal cell carcinoma. The CDR3 DNA follows: TGTGCCAGCAGCTTAGAAGCTGGGGCCAACGTCCTGACTTTC. Residues: CASSLEAGANVLTF. Using reference TRBV7-6 and TRBJ2-6 for the parts outside the CDR3, the full variable domain is GAGVSQSPRYKVTKRGQDVALRCDPISGHVSLYWYRQALGQGPEFLTYFNYEAQQDKSGLPNDRFSAERPEGSISTLTIQRTEQRDSAMYRCASSLEAGANVLTFGAGSRLTVL.